This T cell receptor beta chain was observed in a study of control samples from healthy donors and cancer patients. Trimming removed 4 bases from V and 4 bases from J; junction bases left unmatched: 10. The CDR3 loop spans 16 amino acids. The germline V gene encodes CDR1 SGHTA and CDR2 FQGNSA. TCRdb's copy holds only in-frame clones and misses some; the assay was immunoSEQ multiplex PCR. The sample carries approximately 160,000 clones, roughly 92% recorded once. The clonotype comes from a woman between 18 and 30 years old in good health. V is TRBV7-2 and J is TRBJ1-3, with TRBD1 matching 7 bases. The sequenced sample was blood. The CDR3 sequence: CASSSTVPGQGNTIYF. The CDR3 DNA reads as TGTGCCAGCAGCTCAACGGTCCCGGGACAGGGAAACACCATATATTTT.